This TCR beta chain was captured in a study of CD8 T cells in ankylosing spondylitis. Study-level results: A TCR beta motif of about eight highly homologous variants appeared characteristic of ankylosing spondylitis blood. Clones linked to disease, bearing a CD8+ phenotype, were relatively rare in peripheral blood.

This clonotype turned up a few times. What it binds is not known. TCR beta libraries were made by quantitative 5'-RACE with molecular barcodes. One entry per CDR3 protein results from TCRdb running MiXCR on the 5' RACE reads. Of 150,000 to 200,000 distinct CDR3 sequences in the sample, around a sixth were seen once. The CDR3 sequence is 14 residues long. Germline CDR1 reads GTSNPN; CDR2 reads SVGIG (reference sequence). The ends were cut back, 2 bases at V and 0 bases at J, with 8 bases in the middle. This clonotype was sampled from a male donor between 5 and 29 years old with ankylosing spondylitis or in good health (not recorded which). Material for sequencing was blood, either unsorted or a sorted T cell fraction (not recorded which). The chain is built from TRBV30 and TRBJ2-4; D is ambiguous. CDR3 sequence reads: CAWSSELAKNIQYF. Here the CDR3 DNA reads TGTGCCTGGAGTTCGGAGCTAGCCAAAAACATTCAGTACTTC.